Listed below are T cell receptor beta chains from one sample, sequenced in a study of OX40 agonist ivuxolimab in advanced cancers. The data were produced by immunoSEQ multiplex PCR, yet TCRdb's version contains in-frame clones alone and is incomplete. The sample consists of around 40,000 clones, approximately 84% of them appearing once. The material sequenced was CD4+ or CD8+ T cells sorted from blood, taken in a trial of the OX40 agonist ivuxolimab. These receptor sequences come from an adult with an advanced solid tumor such as melanoma, head and neck, liver or kidney cancer. The CDR3 runs from the conserved cysteine through the conserved F or W. A D gene is named only where the DNA matches it firmly. Clone size appears in some rows only: once, few, many, or a class for an expanded clone.

TRBV6-1	TRBJ1-1	.	.	14	TGTGCCAGCAGTGAATATGTAGGGGCGGGAGAAGCTTTCTTT	CASSEYVGAGEAFF
TRBV4-1	TRBJ2-7	.	.	14	TGCGCCAGCAGCCAAGAAAACAGTTTCTACGAGCAGTACTTC	CASSQENSFYEQYF
TRBV6-6	TRBJ2-4	.	.	14	TGTGCCAGCAGCCCAGAAGCCCAACTCGACATTCAGTACTTC	CASSPEAQLDIQYF
TRBV5-1	TRBJ2-1	.	.	17	TGCGCCAGCAGCTTGGTTCCCGGGACATACTCCTACAATGAGCAGTTCTTC	CASSLVPGTYSYNEQFF
TRBV30	TRBJ2-3	.	TRBD2	15	TGTGCCTGGAATTCGGGCGGGAGGGCTAGAGATACGCAGTATTTT	CAWNSGGRARDTQYF
TRBV19	TRBJ1-1	.	.	13	TGTGCCAGTAGTATTGCCATGAACACTGAAGCTTTCTTT	CASSIAMNTEAFF
TRBV7-6	TRBJ1-5	few	TRBD1	16	TGTGCCAGCAGCACCTACCCCGGGACAGGGGGAGGGCCCCAGCATTTT	CASSTYPGTGGGPQHF
TRBV5-1	TRBJ2-7	.	.	15	TGCGCCAGCAGCTTGGCCATCGCCCTAGCCTACGAGCAGTACTTC	CASSLAIALAYEQYF
TRBV5-1	TRBJ1-5	.	TRBD1	14	TGCGCCAGCAGCCCGGGACAGGGAGGGCAGCCCCAGCATTTT	CASSPGQGGQPQHF
TRBV19	TRBJ1-5	once	.	19	TGTGCCAGTACCCTGAGGGGAGTAACGATAGTCTATAGCAATCAGCCCCAGCATTTT	CASTLRGVTIVYSNQPQHF
TRBV4-3	TRBJ2-5	.	TRBD2	18	TGCGCCAGCAGCCAAGAAGGCACTGGCCTAGCGGGCCAAGAGACCCAGTACTTC	CASSQEGTGLAGQETQYF
TRBV27	TRBJ2-5	.	TRBD2	14	TGTGCCAGCAGTAGCGGGGGGGCGGGAGAGACCCAGTACTTC	CASSSGGAGETQYF
TRBV28	TRBJ2-1	.	.	15	TGTGCCAGCACCCTGGCCGGGACCATAAGTAGTGAGCAGTTCTTC	CASTLAGTISSEQFF
TRBV29-1	TRBJ2-3	.	TRBD1	14	TGCAGCGTTGGGGACAGGGAGGTTCGAGATACGCAGTATTTT	CSVGDREVRDTQYF